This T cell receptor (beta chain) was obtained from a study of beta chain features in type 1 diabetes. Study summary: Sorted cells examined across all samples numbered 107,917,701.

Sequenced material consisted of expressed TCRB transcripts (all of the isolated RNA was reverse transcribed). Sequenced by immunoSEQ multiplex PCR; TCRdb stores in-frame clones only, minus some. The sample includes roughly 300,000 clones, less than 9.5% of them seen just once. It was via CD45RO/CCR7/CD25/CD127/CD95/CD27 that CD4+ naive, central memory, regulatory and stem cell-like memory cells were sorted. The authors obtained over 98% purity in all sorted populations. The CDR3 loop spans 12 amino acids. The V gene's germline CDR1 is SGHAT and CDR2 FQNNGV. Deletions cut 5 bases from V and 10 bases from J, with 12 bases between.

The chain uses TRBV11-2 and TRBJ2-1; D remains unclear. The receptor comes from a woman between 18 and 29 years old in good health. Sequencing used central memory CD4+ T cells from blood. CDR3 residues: CASSVQKGEQFF. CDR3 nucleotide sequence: TGTGCCAGCAGCGTACAAAAAGGGGAGCAGTTCTTC. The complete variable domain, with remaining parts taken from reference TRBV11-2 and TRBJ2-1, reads EAGVAQSPRYKIIEKRQSVAFWCNPISGHATLYWYQQILGQGPKLLIQFQNNGVVDDSQLPKDRFSAERLKGVDSTLKIQPAKLEDSAVYLCASSVQKGEQFFGPGTRLTVL.